This T cell receptor (beta chain) is drawn from a study of T cell responses to AZD1222 COVID-19 vaccine. The CDR3 contains 17 residues. After removal of 7 bases from V and 3 bases from J, the junction contained 14 bases not matched to a gene. Germline CDR1 reads MDHEN; CDR2 reads SYDVKM. Study-wide results and caveats: Among spike-specific TCRs, nearly half reportedly target unmutated variant regions. Donor demographics were predominantly white British with a female majority; clonal diversity may be underestimated. Repertoires were sampled only after the peak T cell response. The breadth and depth of Spike-specific TCRs increased once two AZD1222 doses had been given.

Some clones are missing from TCRdb's copy, which holds only in-frame ones; the method was immunoSEQ multiplex PCR. The sample includes over 130,000 clones, about nine tenths of them seen just once. As concerns this clone: Its cognate antigen is unknown.

The material was peripheral blood, obtained on day 0 of AZD1222 vaccination. The J gene is TRBJ1-1, the V gene TRBV28, with 10 nucleotides matching TRBD1. The clonotype comes from an adult in good health. Here the CDR3 reads CASTQYRDRGYYTEAFF. DNA for the CDR3: TGTGCCAGCACCCAATACCGGGACAGGGGATATTACACTGAAGCTTTCTTT.